These 15 T cell receptor beta chains were all obtained from the same sample, sequenced in a study of OX40 agonist ivuxolimab in advanced cancers. The table came from immunoSEQ multiplex PCR; TCRdb's copy has only in-frame clones and leaves some out. Of some 87,000 clones in the sample, around 91% are singletons; the top ten hold 1.5% to 2%. Sequenced here: CD4+ or CD8+ T cells sorted from blood, sampled in a trial of the OX40 agonist ivuxolimab. These TCRs come from an adult with an advanced solid tumor such as melanoma, head and neck, liver or kidney cancer.

V gene TRBV30 combines with J gene TRBJ1-5, with no clear D. Trimming pared 3 bases from V and 0 bases from J, leaving 9 bases between. The CDR3 runs to 14 residues. Germline V CDR1 and CDR2: GTSNPN, SVGIG (reference sequence). This CDR3 is CAWSPPNSNQPQHF. In nucleotides, the CDR3 is TGTGCCTGGAGCCCCCCTAATAGCAATCAGCCCCAGCATTTT.

This clone was seen a single time. V gene TRBV4-2 combines with J gene TRBJ1-4; TRBD1 aligns across 9 bases. The CDR3 length is 17 residues. Germline CDR1 LGHNA, CDR2 YNFKEQ. Unmatched junction bases numbered 8, after V lost 0 bases and J lost 6 bases. CDR3 bases: TGTGCCAGCAGCCAAGATAGTCCCCGGGACAGGGATGAAAAACTGTTTTTT. Its translation is CASSQDSPRDRDEKLFF.

The chain recombines TRBV5-1 with TRBJ2-2; TRBD1 agrees at 8 bases. CDR3 length: 15 amino acids. J was trimmed by 4 bases and V by 5 bases; bases with no gene match: 7. Germline values: CDR1 SGHRS, CDR2 YFSETQ. The DNA of the CDR3 is TGCGCCAGCAGGGTTAGGACAGGGCCCACCGGGGAGCTGTTTTTT. This codes for CASRVRTGPTGELFF.

The chain joins TRBV27 to TRBJ2-7; 7 bases line up with TRBD1. CDR3 length: 14 amino acids. V gave up 6 bases and J gave up 3 bases; unmatched junction bases: 8. Germline V gene sequence: CDR1 MNHEY, CDR2 SMNVEV (reference sequence). The CDR3 coding sequence is TGTGCCAGCAGGGAGATGGGACAGAGCTACGAGCAGTACTTC. Protein: CASREMGQSYEQYF.

The V call is TRBV4-1, the J call TRBJ2-1; D not resolved. V lost 5 bases, J lost 0 bases, and 11 bases lay in between. The CDR3 length is 15 residues. Germline V gene lookup returns CDR1 MGHRA and CDR2 YSYEKL. CDR3: CASSRTLSSYNEQFF. CDR3 coding DNA: TGCGCCAGCAGCAGGACGCTTAGCTCCTACAATGAGCAGTTCTTC.

The rearrangement joins TRBV28 to TRBJ1-2; 11 bases map to TRBD1. There are 16 residues in the CDR3. CDR1 MDHEN and CDR2 SYDVKM come from the germline V gene. V dropped 6 bases and J dropped 2; count of bases not matched to a gene: 8. For the CDR3, the DNA is TGTGCCAGCAGAGCCGGGACAGGGGGATTAAACTATGGCTACACCTTC. This gives the protein CASRAGTGGLNYGYTF.

The V and J genes are TRBV9 and TRBJ1-1; 9 bases match TRBD1. The CDR3 contains 15 residues. Trimming removed 0 bases from V and 5 bases from J; junction bases left unmatched: 5. Germline loops: CDR1 SGDLS, CDR2 YYNGEE. The CDR3 loop is CASSVATGGWTEAFF. CDR3 bases: TGTGCCAGCAGCGTAGCGACAGGGGGATGGACTGAAGCTTTCTTT.

This rearrangement joins TRBV14 to TRBJ1-4, with D possibly TRBD1 on 6 matching bases. The CDR3 covers 16 residues. With 0 bases removed from V and 7 bases from J, the gap between germline ends came to 15 bases. The germline V gene has CDR1 SGHDN and CDR2 FVKESK. The CDR3: CASSQDWAGEGEKLFF. CDR3 bases: TGTGCCAGCAGCCAAGATTGGGCAGGGGAGGGTGAAAAACTGTTTTTT.

The V and J genes are TRBV2 and TRBJ2-1; TRBD2 matches 9 bases. Germline loops: CDR1 SNHLY, CDR2 FYNNEI. The trim removed 5 bases at V and 6 bases at J, leaving 23 bases unmatched. CDR3 length equals 20 residues. The CDR3 here is CASSLRWKNYSGGTSNEQFF. The CDR3 DNA reads as TGTGCCAGCAGTCTACGCTGGAAGAACTATAGCGGGGGAACCTCCAATGAGCAGTTCTTC. The variable domain in full, with the rest retrieved from reference TRBV2 and TRBJ2-1, is EPEVTQTPSHQVTQMGQEVILRCVPISNHLYFYWYRQILGQKVEFLVSFYNNEISEKSEIFDDQFSVERPDGSNFTLKIRSTKLEDSAMYFCASSLRWKNYSGGTSNEQFFGPGTRLTVL.

The V call is TRBV11-2, the J call TRBJ2-2; a possible D gene is TRBD2 (6 bases). The CDR3 runs to 16 residues. CDR1 and CDR2 from the germline V gene are SGHAT and FQNNGV. The V end lost 6 bases, the J end lost 0 bases, and 14 bases lay between the germline ends. The CDR3 DNA is TGTGCCAGCAGTTCCTCGGGCGGGGCGAACACCGGGGAGCTGTTTTTT. Translation: CASSSSGGANTGELFF.

The chain has TRBV27 and TRBJ2-2, with 14 bases fitting TRBD2. After removal of 8 bases from V and 5 bases from J, the junction contained 25 bases not matched to a gene. Germline V lookup: CDR1 MNHEY, CDR2 SMNVEV (reference sequence). The CDR3 consists of 22 residues. CDR3 residues: CASQKRAFIGTSGSVHTGELFF. The CDR3 DNA reads as TGTGCCAGCCAAAAACGGGCGTTCATAGGGACTAGCGGGAGTGTTCATACCGGGGAGCTGTTTTTT.

This chain uses TRBV5-1 with TRBJ2-2; either TRBD1 or TRBD2 may supply D (6 bases each). Looked up from germline, CDR1 is SGHRS and CDR2 is YFSETQ. This CDR3 is 15 amino acids long. V lost 3 bases and J 1 base, leaving 10 bases between the germline ends. The chain's CDR3 is CASSSGAENTGELFF. DNA of the CDR3: TGCGCCAGCAGCTCGGGGGCCGAGAACACCGGGGAGCTGTTTTTT.

This clone appeared once. The CDR3 DNA reads as TGCGCCAGCAGCTTGGAACTGGACACCGGGGAGCTGTTTTTT. This translates into CASSLELDTGELFF. The genes are TRBV5-1 and TRBJ2-2; D uncertain. The CDR3 loop spans 14 amino acids. Trimming removed 0 bases at V and 3 bases at J, with 6 bases between. Germline V gene sequence: CDR1 SGHRS, CDR2 YFSETQ.

This clone has just one count. J is TRBJ1-2 and V is TRBV7-3; no firm D call. CDR3 length: 16 residues. V shed 5 bases and J shed 7 bases, with 23 bases lying between them. CDR1 and CDR2 (germline): SGHTA, FQGTGA. For the CDR3, the DNA is TGTGCCAGCAGCCCCACCCGTGTGGCGGGAAGCTCTGGCTACACCTTC. It codes for CASSPTRVAGSSGYTF. Together with reference TRBV7-3 and TRBJ1-2, the CDR3 gives the full variable domain: GAGVSQTPSNKVTEKGKYVELRCDPISGHTALYWYRQSLGQGPEFLIYFQGTGAADDSGLPNDRFFAVRPEGSVSTLKIQRTERGDSAVYLCASSPTRVAGSSGYTFGSGTRLTVV.

Written as DNA, the CDR3 is TGTGCCAGTAGTATGTCTCCCGGGTGGGAGCAGTACTTC. The encoded protein is CASSMSPGWEQYF. The V gene is TRBV19, the J gene TRBJ2-7; D uncertain. The CDR3 sequence is 13 residues long. Trimming removed 3 bases at V and 7 bases at J, with 13 bases between. The germline V gene has CDR1 LNHDA and CDR2 SQIVND (reference sequence).